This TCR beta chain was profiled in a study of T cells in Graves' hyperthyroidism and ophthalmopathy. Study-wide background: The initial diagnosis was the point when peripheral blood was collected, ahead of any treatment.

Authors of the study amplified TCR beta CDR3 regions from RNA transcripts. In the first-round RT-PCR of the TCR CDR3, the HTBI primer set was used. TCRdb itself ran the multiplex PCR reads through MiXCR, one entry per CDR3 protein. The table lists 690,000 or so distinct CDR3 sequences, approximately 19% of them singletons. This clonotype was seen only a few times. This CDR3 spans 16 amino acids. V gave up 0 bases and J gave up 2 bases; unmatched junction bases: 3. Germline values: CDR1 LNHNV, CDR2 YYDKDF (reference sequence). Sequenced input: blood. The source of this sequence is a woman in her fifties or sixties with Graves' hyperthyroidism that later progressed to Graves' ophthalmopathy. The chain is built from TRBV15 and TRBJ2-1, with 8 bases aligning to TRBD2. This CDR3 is CATSRDPGGAYNEQFF. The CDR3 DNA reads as TGTGCCACCAGCAGAGATCCGGGGGGGGCCTACAATGAGCAGTTCTTC.